This TCR beta chain appears in the sequencing data of a study of radiotherapy plus CTLA-4 blockade in lung cancer (dated by TCRdb to between 2018 and 2020). About the investigation overall: Among enrolled patients, under 20% had an objective response and approximately 30% reached disease control.

The full study reports these points: The strongest predictors of response were reported to be early dynamic shifts in blood T cell clones along with a rise in serum interferon-beta following radiation. After treatment with radiotherapy and ipilimumab, TCR clones that came from tumors expanded in the peripheral blood.

The library was produced with the immunoSEQ multiplex PCR assay. The immuneACCESS repertoire file appears here via TCRdb, limited to in-frame rearrangements. These files lack a portion of the clones; in checked studies, under half of the deficit traces to unresolved V genes, and the cause of the others is not known. The sample yields about 98,000 clones; around 88% were counted once. Jointly, the top ten make up more than 4.5% of the sample. Looking up the germline V gene yields CDR1 SGHRS and CDR2 YFSETQ. V is clipped by 6 bases and J by 1 base, and the sequence between their germline boundaries is 13 bases long. The CDR3 runs 14 amino acids, cysteine and phenylalanine included. The read is trimmed to its CDR3 DNA, 42 bases read in frame from base 1. Of note for this clone: What this receptor recognizes is not known. Per-base quality was not reported, and no clone a single base away is much larger than it.

The study evaluated CTLA-4 blockade (ipilimumab) given together with focal radiation therapy in patients who had chemo-refractory metastatic non-small-cell lung cancer. The sample was peripheral blood, taken from a patient treated with radiotherapy plus ipilimumab. The chain joins TRBV5-1 to TRBJ1-1, with a tentative D gene TRBD1 over 5 matching bases. This receptor was taken from a human donor with non-small cell lung cancer that progressed on radiotherapy plus ipilimumab. The CDR3 protein: CASTWDGANTEAFF. At the DNA level, the sequence is TGCGCCAGCACCTGGGACGGAGCGAACACTGAAGCTTTCTTT.